These 11 T cell receptor beta chains originate from one sample sequenced in a study of Graves' ophthalmopathy and Graves' hyperthyroidism. RNA transcripts provided the template for amplifying TCR beta CDR3 regions. Investigators did first-round RT-PCR with HTBI primers, then second-round multiplex PCR. A single record per CDR3 protein comes from TCRdb applying MiXCR to the multiplex PCR reads. The data show over a million distinct CDR3 sequences, about 36% seen once. Source material: peripheral blood or thyroid tissue (not recorded which). The receptors stem from an adult man with Graves' hyperthyroidism.

The chain uses TRBV4-1 and TRBJ2-7, with D possibly being TRBD1 (8 bases). In germline, CDR1 is MGHRA, CDR2 YSYEKL. The CDR3 spans 18 residues. V was trimmed by 0 bases and J by 0 bases, leaving 18 bases between them. In DNA form, the CDR3 reads TGCGCCAGCAGCCAAGACGGGGGGACAGGCCCCAGCTCCTACGAGCAGTACTTC. This codes for CASSQDGGTGPSSYEQYF.

The V gene is TRBV5-4, the J gene TRBJ1-2, with D unresolved. Trimming took off 5 bases at V and 0 bases at J, with 11 bases between the two ends. From germline, CDR1 is SGHNT and CDR2 YYREEE (reference sequence). The CDR3 spans 14 residues. In DNA form, the CDR3 reads TGTGCCAGCAGTCCCGCAGTCACTAACTATGGCTACACCTTC. Translated: CASSPAVTNYGYTF.

The chain carries TRBV5-1 and TRBJ2-7, with D tentatively TRBD2 (7 bases). The CDR3 loop spans 17 amino acids. The germline CDR1 and CDR2 sequences are SGHRS and YFSETQ. Trimming shortened V by 4 bases and J by 0 bases, and 20 bases separated the two germline ends. The DNA for the CDR3 is TGCGCCAGCAGCCAAGATGGAGGGGGGGCGGCCTCCTACGAGCAGTACTTC. Protein product: CASSQDGGGAASYEQYF.

The J gene is TRBJ2-3, the V gene TRBV9; the D is unclear. Trimming removed 0 bases at V and 5 bases at J, with 10 bases between. This CDR3 has 14 amino acids. CDR1 and CDR2 (germline): SGDLS, YYNGEE. CDR3 DNA: TGTGCCAGCAGCGTAGATGGTCAGATAGATACGCAGTATTTT. Amino acid sequence: CASSVDGQIDTQYF.

This chain uses TRBV25-1 with TRBJ2-7; 9 positions agree with TRBD2. The germline gives CDR1 MGHDK, CDR2 SYGVNS. CDR3 size: 15 residues. The V segment lost 7 bases and the J segment 5 bases; nucleotides outside the gene matches: 12. This chain's CDR3 is CASIILAGVDHEQYF. In nucleotides, the CDR3 is TGTGCCAGCATAATCTTAGCGGGAGTGGACCACGAGCAGTACTTC.

The rearrangement uses TRBV7-9 and TRBJ2-2; tentatively, D is TRBD1 (6 bases). V dropped 2 bases and J dropped 6 bases, with 10 bases sitting between them. Germline values: CDR1 SEHNR, CDR2 FQNEAQ (reference sequence). The CDR3 sequence is 14 residues long. In DNA, the CDR3 is TGTGCCAGCAGCTTAACAGAGGGGGCCGGGGAGCTGTTTTTT. It codes for CASSLTEGAGELFF.

CDR3 sequence reads: CASSNLRGSNQPQHF. The CDR3, as DNA: TGTGCCAGTAGCAACCTCAGGGGTAGCAATCAGCCCCAGCATTTT. This chain uses TRBV19 with TRBJ1-5; D may be TRBD1 (6 bases). Germline assignment: CDR1 LNHDA and CDR2 SQIVND (reference sequence). The CDR3 is 15 residues long. V shed 6 bases and J shed 0 bases, with 12 bases lying between them.

A few counts support this clonotype. The V and J genes are TRBV6-5 and TRBJ2-2; 10 bases align to TRBD2. Germline loops: CDR1 MNHEY, CDR2 SVGAGI. After removal of 6 bases from V and 7 bases from J, the junction contained 5 bases not matched to a gene. This CDR3 contains 14 residues. CDR3 sequence: CASSSGRVDGELFF. CDR3 nucleotides: TGTGCCAGCAGCAGCGGGAGGGTGGACGGGGAGCTGTTTTTT.

This sequence joins TRBV5-4 and TRBJ2-7; tentatively, D is TRBD2 (5 bases). The germline V gene encodes CDR1 SGHNT and CDR2 YYREEE (reference sequence). This CDR3 spans 13 amino acids. Trimming left V 0 bases short and J 7 bases short, with 11 bases between. The CDR3 sequence is CASSLVTSQEQYF. As DNA, the CDR3 is TGTGCCAGCAGCTTGGTTACTAGTCAAGAGCAGTACTTC. Complete variable domain (other parts from reference TRBV5-4 and TRBJ2-7): ETGVTQSPTHLIKTRGQQVTLRCSSQSGHNTVSWYQQALGQGPQFIFQYYREEENGRGNFPPRFSGLQFPNYSSELNVNALELDDSALYLCASSLVTSQEQYFGPGTRLTVT.

J is TRBJ1-3 and V is TRBV28, with D uncertain. V was cut by 6 bases and J by 4 bases, with 13 bases left in between. The CDR3 extends over 14 amino acids. CDR1 is MDHEN, CDR2 SYDVKM, per germline. CDR3 DNA sequence: TGTGCCAGCAGCATAACGGGGTGGGGAAACACCATATATTTT. Residues: CASSITGWGNTIYF.

Worth noting for this clonotype: A much larger clone differs by one base, so this may be a read error. This chain uses TRBV7-9 with TRBJ1-1; D unclear. V gave up 5 bases and J gave up 1 base, with 11 bases separating them. The CDR3 totals 14 residues. Germline lookup yields CDR1 SEHNR and CDR2 FQNEAQ (reference sequence). CDR3 coding DNA: TGTGCCAGCAGCCCCATTTTGACGAACACTGAAGCTTTCTTT. Protein sequence: CASSPILTNTEAFF.